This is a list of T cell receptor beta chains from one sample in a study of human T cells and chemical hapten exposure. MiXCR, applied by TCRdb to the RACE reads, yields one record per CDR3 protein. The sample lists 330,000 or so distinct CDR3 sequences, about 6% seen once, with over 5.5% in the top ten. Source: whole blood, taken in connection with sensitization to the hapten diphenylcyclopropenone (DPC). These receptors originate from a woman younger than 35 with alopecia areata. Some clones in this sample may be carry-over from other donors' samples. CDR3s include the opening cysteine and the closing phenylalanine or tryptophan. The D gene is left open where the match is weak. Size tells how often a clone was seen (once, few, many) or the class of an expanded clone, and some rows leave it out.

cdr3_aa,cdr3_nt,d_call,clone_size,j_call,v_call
CASRTLTGMNTEAFF,TGTGCCAGCAGGACCCTTACAGGGATGAACACTGAAGCTTTCTTT,.,.,TRBJ1-1,TRBV12-3/TRBV12-4
CATSERRNTDTQYF,TGTGCCACCAGTGAGAGGAGGAACACAGATACGCAGTATTTT,.,.,TRBJ2-3,TRBV24-1
CASSPTASSYNSPLHF,TGTGCCAGCAGTCCGACTGCGAGCTCCTATAATTCACCCCTCCACTTT,.,many,TRBJ1-6,TRBV2
CASGRNRGTEAFF,TGTGCTAGTGGCCGCAACCGGGGCACTGAAGCTTTCTTT,.,many,TRBJ1-1,TRBV12-5
CASSTRDRDTGELFF,TGTGCCAGCAGTACCCGGGACAGGGACACCGGGGAGCTGTTTTTT,TRBD1,many,TRBJ2-2,TRBV12-3/TRBV12-4
CASSKDGPASGANVLTF,TGTGCCAGCAGCAAGGACGGACCGGCCTCTGGGGCCAACGTCCTGACTTTC,.,.,TRBJ2-6,TRBV5-4
CASSQDITVNYGYTF,TGTGCCAGCAGCCAAGATATAACCGTTAACTATGGCTACACCTTC,.,many,TRBJ1-2,TRBV4-2
CAGTDTQYF,TGCGCCGGCACAGATACGCAGTATTTT,.,few,TRBJ2-3,TRBV5-1
CASSQEGGLRNTEAFF,TGCGCCAGCAGCCAAGAGGGAGGTCTCCGGAACACTGAAGCTTTCTTT,.,few,TRBJ1-1,TRBV4-1
CSATIKGIRGNTEAFF,TGCAGTGCTACGATAAAGGGGATTAGGGGAAACACTGAAGCTTTCTTT,.,.,TRBJ1-1,TRBV20-1
CASSRQGAVYNEQFF,TGCGCCAGCAGCCGACAAGGGGCCGTCTACAATGAGCAGTTCTTC,.,many,TRBJ2-1,TRBV4-3
CSAWPGAETQYF,TGCAGCGCCTGGCCCGGGGCAGAGACCCAGTACTTC,.,few,TRBJ2-5,TRBV29-1
CASSLGDSTEAFF,TGTGCCAGCAGCTTAGGGGATAGTACTGAAGCTTTCTTT,.,many,TRBJ1-1,TRBV7-9
CSANRDIKPGNTEAFF,TGCAGTGCTAACCGGGACATAAAGCCGGGAAACACTGAAGCTTTCTTT,.,few,TRBJ1-1,TRBV20-1
CASSPPSQETEAFF,TGTGCCAGCTCACCTCCCTCCCAAGAAACTGAAGCTTTCTTT,.,.,TRBJ1-1,TRBV18
CASSVQGTSYNEQFF,TGTGCCAGCAGTGTTCAGGGAACCTCCTACAATGAGCAGTTCTTC,.,.,TRBJ2-1,TRBV2
CASSLGPDASNNYGYTF,TGCGCCAGCAGCTTGGGTCCGGATGCTAGTAATAACTATGGCTACACCTTC,.,many,TRBJ1-2,TRBV5-1